This T cell receptor (beta chain) is drawn from a study of blood T cell repertoires in COVID-19. V was clipped by 8 bases and J by 4 bases; unmatched bases: 8. The CDR3 length is 14 residues. CDR1 and CDR2 (germline): MDHEN, SYDVKM. In the study's own analysis: Estimation of nucleated cell counts was performed using reference gene primer amplification. The repertoire was sequenced with immunoSEQ multiplex PCR; TCRdb's copy has only in-frame clones and lacks some. D and trimming come from the DNA, and the V and J calls and clone size come from that table. The table has more than 300,000 clones, 90% seen once. This clone has just one count.

The chain has TRBV28 and TRBJ1-5; 7 nucleotides line up with TRBD1. This clonotype originated in a woman between 40 and 55 years old with COVID-19, enrolled during active disease. What was sequenced was peripheral blood. This CDR3 reads CASAPNRGNQPQHF. CDR3 bases: TGTGCCAGCGCCCCGAACAGGGGTAATCAGCCCCAGCATTTT.